This passage covers 21 T cell receptor beta chains from one sample sequenced in a study of early T cells in non-severe SARS-CoV-2 infection. Each CDR3 protein gets one entry after TCRdb re-called the 5' RACE reads with MiXCR. The sample yields roughly 51,000 distinct CDR3 sequences, roughly 8.2% seen once. The source was whole blood, collected at baseline. The source of these receptors is an adult who was a healthcare worker with PCR-confirmed SARS-CoV-2 infection or an uninfected control (not recorded which).

In this sample, this clonotype turned up many times. This rearrangement joins TRBV4-2 to TRBJ2-3; TRBD2 agrees at 14 bases. The V gene end was trimmed by 1 base and the J gene end by 0 bases; junction bases not matched to a gene: 6. CDR1 and CDR2 from the germline V gene are LGHNA and YNFKEQ. This CDR3 contains 19 residues. For the CDR3, the DNA is TGTGCCAGCAGCCAAGCGGGGACTAGCGGGAGTAGTAGCACAGATACGCAGTATTTT. Translated, it gives CASSQAGTSGSSSTDTQYF.

This rearrangement joins TRBV6-5 to TRBJ2-5; D is unresolved. V lost 4 bases and J 3 bases, leaving 9 bases between the germline ends. The CDR3 runs 13 residues. The germline CDR1 and CDR2 sequences are MNHEY and SVGAGI. The CDR3 is CASSSQTEETQYF. DNA of the CDR3: TGTGCCAGCAGTTCGCAAACCGAAGAGACCCAGTACTTC.

This clonotype was seen at least ten times. The rearrangement uses TRBV28 and TRBJ2-1, with 8 bases lining up with TRBD2. The V and J ends lost 6 bases and 3 bases, in that order; junction bases with no gene match: 13. This CDR3 is built from 17 residues. In germline, CDR1 is MDHEN, CDR2 SYDVKM. CDR3 bases: TGTGCCAGCAGCCACGATAAAGCGGGAGTGGTCTACAATGAGCAGTTCTTC. Its protein product is CASSHDKAGVVYNEQFF.

Only a few counts were recorded for this clonotype. J is TRBJ1-2 and V is TRBV12-3 or TRBV12-4; the D gene is possibly TRBD1 (5 bases). Deletions cut 6 bases from V and 6 bases from J, with 14 bases between. The CDR3 extends over 13 amino acids. CDR3 amino acids: CASRGTRGDGYTF. The CDR3 nucleotides read TGTGCCAGCAGGGGGACGCGGGGAGATGGCTACACCTTC.

This clonotype was counted only a few times. This chain uses TRBV6-1 with TRBJ2-4; D might be TRBD2 (6 bases). Trimming took off 2 bases at V and 5 bases at J, with 10 bases between the two ends. CDR3 length: 14 amino acids. The germline V gene encodes CDR1 MNHNS and CDR2 SASEGT. Written as DNA, the CDR3 is TGTGCCAGCAGTGAACCGGGACTGCAAAACATTCAGTACTTC. Protein product: CASSEPGLQNIQYF.

V gene TRBV27 combines with J gene TRBJ2-3; 7 bases are a match to TRBD2. The CDR3 length is 14 residues. Germline V lookup: CDR1 MNHEY, CDR2 SMNVEV (reference sequence). J was trimmed by 5 bases and V by 8 bases; bases with no gene match: 10. The DNA of the CDR3 is TGTGCCAGCGGGGGGGGTTCGCTCTTAGATACGCAGTATTTT. Residues: CASGGGSLLDTQYF.

This clonotype has a handful of counts. The chain joins TRBV5-1 to TRBJ2-2, with unresolved D. In germline, CDR1 is SGHRS, CDR2 YFSETQ. V was pared by 5 bases and J by 4 bases, with 3 bases between. This CDR3 spans 11 amino acids. The CDR3 protein is CASSGTGELFF. CDR3 in DNA: TGCGCCAGCAGTGGCACCGGGGAGCTGTTTTTT.

The chain couples TRBV20-1 to TRBJ2-7; D is possibly TRBD2 (6 bases). V lost 2 bases, J lost 3 bases, and 14 bases lay in between. The CDR3 has 14 amino acids. CDR1 is DFQATT, CDR2 SNEGSKA, per germline (reference sequence). For the CDR3, the DNA is TGCAGTGCTAGAAGGGCTAGCGCCTACTACGAGCAGTACTTC. This sequence encodes CSARRASAYYEQYF.

There are a few counts of this clonotype. CDR3 loop: CASSPKLSGSFTGELFF. Here the CDR3 DNA reads TGTGCCAGCAGCCCAAAACTTAGCGGGAGTTTCACCGGGGAGCTGTTTTTT. This chain links TRBV7-3 with TRBJ2-2; TRBD2 aligns across 9 bases. Germline lookup yields CDR1 SGHTA and CDR2 FQGTGA. J was trimmed by 4 bases and V by 5 bases; bases with no gene match: 11. The CDR3 is 17 residues long.

This clonotype was observed many times. J is TRBJ2-7 and V is TRBV4-1, with D perhaps matching TRBD2 (5 bases). Germline V CDR1 and CDR2: MGHRA, YSYEKL. This CDR3 has 14 amino acids. Trimming left V 4 bases short and J 7 bases short, with 17 bases between. CDR3 bases: TGCGCCAGCAGCCCCGGACTGACGACGCGGGAGCAGTACTTC. Amino acid sequence: CASSPGLTTREQYF.

There are a few counts of this clonotype. This chain links TRBV10-2 with TRBJ1-1; 9 nucleotides line up with TRBD1. V lost 6 bases to trimming and J lost 8 bases; unmatched junction nucleotides: 7. CDR1 and CDR2 from the germline V gene are WSHSY and SAAADI. The CDR3 sequence is 13 residues long. The CDR3 spells CASSPGTGQEAFF. Written as DNA, the CDR3 is TGCGCCAGCAGCCCCGGGACAGGGCAGGAAGCTTTCTTT.

This clonotype was recorded a few times. Sequence at one end of the junction differs from germline and may be a read error. V gene TRBV20-1 combines with J gene TRBJ2-7; 7 positions agree with TRBD2. In germline, CDR1 is DFQATT, CDR2 SNEGSKA (reference sequence). The length of the CDR3 is 14 residues. The CDR3 region is CSASMASGVYEQYF. CDR3 coding DNA: TGCAGCGCTAGCATGGCTAGCGGAGTATACGAGCAGTACTTC.

There are many counts of this clonotype. The rearrangement links TRBV30 to TRBJ2-7, with D possibly being TRBD1 (5 bases). The V gene's germline CDR1 is GTSNPN and CDR2 SVGIG (reference sequence). CDR3 length: 13 amino acids. V lost 1 base to trimming and J lost 6 bases, with 13 bases between them. The CDR3 DNA follows: TGTGCCTGGAGTGGCCTCAGGGAAGCCGAGCAGTACTTC. Amino acid sequence: CAWSGLREAEQYF.

This clonotype occurred many times. V is TRBV3-1 and J is TRBJ1-2, with TRBD1 matching over 7 bases. Losses at the gene ends were 2 bases for V and 0 bases for J; bases not matched to a gene: 6. CDR3 length: 16 amino acids. The germline V gene has CDR1 LGHDT and CDR2 YNNKEL (reference sequence). As DNA, the CDR3 is TGTGCCAGCAGCCAAAGACAGGGTACGGCTAACTATGGCTACACCTTC. It yields the protein CASSQRQGTANYGYTF.

This clonotype was counted at least ten times. The chain is built from TRBV6-6 and TRBJ1-5; tentatively, D is TRBD1 (6 bases). Germline V gives CDR1 MNHNY, CDR2 SVGAGI (reference sequence). Trimming removed 6 bases at V and 0 bases at J, with 15 bases between. The CDR3 extends over 16 amino acids. CDR3 sequence (DNA): TGTGCCAGCAGGCCCGCGGGGGCGCGTAGCAATCAGCCCCAGCATTTT. This encodes CASRPAGARSNQPQHF.

The table lists this clonotype with many counts. V and J are TRBV11-2 and TRBJ1-2, with D possibly TRBD1 on 5 matching bases. CDR1 SGHAT and CDR2 FQNNGV come from the germline V gene. V lost 5 bases to trimming and J lost 3 bases, with 19 bases between them. The CDR3 is 16 residues long. CDR3 bases: TGTGCCAGCAGCCCCATCGGGGCGAGTGCGGACTATGGCTACACCTTC. Translating it yields CASSPIGASADYGYTF. The full variable domain, with the rest looked up from reference TRBV11-2 and TRBJ1-2, is EAGVAQSPRYKIIEKRQSVAFWCNPISGHATLYWYQQILGQGPKLLIQFQNNGVVDDSQLPKDRFSAERLKGVDSTLKIQPAKLEDSAVYLCASSPIGASADYGYTFGSGTRLTVV.

The table lists this clonotype with many counts. The V gene is TRBV3-1, the J gene TRBJ2-3; 9 bases are shared with TRBD2. From germline, CDR1 is LGHDT and CDR2 YNNKEL (reference sequence). J was trimmed by 13 bases and V by 1 base; bases with no gene match: 12. The CDR3 extends over 15 amino acids. The CDR3 coding sequence is TGTGCCAGCAGCCAAGGCGGAGGGTCTAGCGGGATCGAGTATTTT. Translated: CASSQGGGSSGIEYF.

This clonotype showed up many times. The rearrangement joins TRBV5-4 to TRBJ2-1, with 8 bases aligning to TRBD2. V lost 2 bases to trimming and J lost 7 bases; unmatched junction nucleotides: 8. Germline V gene sequence: CDR1 SGHNT, CDR2 YYREEE (reference sequence). This CDR3 comprises 15 residues. The CDR3 coding sequence is TGTGCCAGCAGCTTTCGTCTAGCGGGTACGAATGAGCAGTTCTTC. Its translation is CASSFRLAGTNEQFF. The complete variable domain, with remaining parts taken from reference TRBV5-4 and TRBJ2-1, reads ETGVTQSPTHLIKTRGQQVTLRCSSQSGHNTVSWYQQALGQGPQFIFQYYREEENGRGNFPPRFSGLQFPNYSSELNVNALELDDSALYLCASSFRLAGTNEQFFGPGTRLTVL.

This clonotype was counted at least ten times. The chain couples TRBV13 to TRBJ2-7, with D unresolved. Trimming stripped 3 bases from V and 0 bases from J, with 9 bases between. Germline values: CDR1 PRHDT, CDR2 FYEKMQ (reference sequence). The CDR3 runs to 14 residues. CDR3 sequence: CASSLGQLSYEQYF. The CDR3 bases are TGTGCCAGCAGCTTGGGCCAGCTCTCCTACGAGCAGTACTTC.

The V and J genes are TRBV20-1 and TRBJ2-7, with a weak D call TRBD1 (6 bases). CDR3 length: 15 residues. Germline V gene data show CDR1 as DFQATT and CDR2 as SNEGSKA (reference sequence). Trimming took 0 bases from V and 5 from J, leaving 17 bases between them. The CDR3 reads CSARDPRQGLNEQYF. The CDR3 nucleotides read TGCAGTGCTAGAGATCCAAGGCAGGGGCTGAACGAGCAGTACTTC.

This clonotype was seen a handful of times. The gene calls are TRBV7-6 and TRBJ2-2; D might be TRBD1 or TRBD2, each matching 6 bases. Trimming cost V 0 bases and J 4 bases, with 9 bases left between them. CDR1 is SGHVS and CDR2 is FNYEAQ in the germline V gene. The CDR3 runs 15 residues. The CDR3 DNA is TGTGCCAGCAGCTTAGCCACGGGGGCCACCGGGGAGCTGTTTTTT. Translation: CASSLATGATGELFF.